This T cell receptor beta chain emerged from a study of cytomegalovirus exposure and HLA in healthy donors. Amplification used 60 Vbeta primers and 13 Jbeta primers. The protocol was immunoSEQ multiplex PCR, while the TCRdb copy is restricted to in-frame clones and leaves out a portion. Found here are 65,000 to 85,000 clones, around 10% of them singletons; the top ten hold around 26%. Study-wide findings and caveats: The analysis excluded some indistinguishable V segments, including TRBV6-2 and TRBV6-3. One later analysis reportedly identified an Asian-associated ancestry cluster that showed fewer N-insertions than the approximately 710-donor mean.

This clone was recorded a few times. What it binds is unknown. V was pared by 7 bases and J by 5 bases, with 11 bases between. Germline V gene lookup returns CDR1 MDHEN and CDR2 SYDVKM. The CDR3 has 12 residues. Sequencing used PBMCs. The rearrangement uses TRBV28 and TRBJ2-5; D is ambiguous. This TCR came from a man in his 60s in good health and CMV-seropositive. The CDR3 DNA sequence: TGTGCCAGCAATGCTAGATCGGAGACCCAGTACTTC. As protein: CASNARSETQYF.